This entry lists 23 T cell receptor beta chains sequenced from one sample in a study of control samples from healthy donors and cancer patients. Repertoires were generated with immunoSEQ multiplex PCR, while TCRdb's copy carries only in-frame clones and drops some. This sample carries 150,000 to 200,000 clones, 85% to 90% of them seen once, and the ten largest clones take roughly 5.3%. Material: blood. The source is a woman aged 25-40 years in good health.

For the CDR3, the DNA is TGTGCCAGCAGTCAACAGGGTCGGGCTGGCTACACCTTC. Protein sequence: CASSQQGRAGYTF. The chain combines TRBV12-3 or TRBV12-4 with TRBJ1-2, with a possible D match to TRBD1 (6 bases). The V and J ends lost 5 bases and 7 bases respectively, with 14 bases between them. The length of the CDR3 is 13 residues.

The chain carries TRBV7-9 and TRBJ1-2; no reliable D call. The V gene's germline CDR1 is SEHNR and CDR2 FQNEAQ (reference sequence). Between the trimmed V and J ends, which lost 6 bases and 8 bases, there was a span of 19 bases. There are 14 residues in the CDR3. The CDR3 DNA sequence: TGTGCCAGCAGTCCAGAGGGTAATTGGTGGGGCTACACCTTC. It yields the protein CASSPEGNWWGYTF.

J is TRBJ2-7 and V is TRBV13, with 12 bases aligning to TRBD2. J was trimmed by 3 bases and V by 5 bases; bases with no gene match: 11. The CDR3 is 17 residues long. The germline CDR1 and CDR2 sequences are PRHDT and FYEKMQ (reference sequence). The DNA of the CDR3 is TGTGCCAGCAGCGTTTCCCGAGGGACTAGCGGGCTCTACGAGCAGTACTTC. Encoded protein: CASSVSRGTSGLYEQYF.

This clone was recorded a few times. CDR3 loop: CASSPPGQGGSYNEQFF. The CDR3 region has the DNA TGTGCCAGCTCACCACCGGGACAGGGGGGCTCCTACAATGAGCAGTTCTTC. The chain is built from TRBV18 and TRBJ2-1, with 11 bases aligning to TRBD1. The length of the CDR3 is 17 residues. Germline assignment: CDR1 KGHSH and CDR2 LQKENI. V shed 0 bases and J 0 bases; nucleotides not matched to a gene: 1.

The chain has TRBV29-1 and TRBJ1-1, with TRBD1 as a possible D gene (5 bases). Germline values: CDR1 SQVTM, CDR2 ANQGSEA. The CDR3 sequence is 10 residues long. Trimming left V 7 bases short and J 4 bases short, with 7 bases between. CDR3 in DNA: TGCAGCGCCGGGGGCACTGAAGCTTTCTTT. Translated, it gives CSAGGTEAFF.

A few counts support this clone. The chain joins TRBV14 to TRBJ1-4; D perhaps matches TRBD1 (6 bases). The CDR3 loop spans 17 amino acids. V was pared by 4 bases and J by 7 bases, with 22 bases between. The germline V gene encodes CDR1 SGHDN and CDR2 FVKESK. The CDR3 spells CASSPRLDRSGSEKLFF. CDR3 DNA: TGTGCCAGCAGCCCTCGACTCGACAGGTCGGGGAGTGAAAAACTGTTTTTT.

V gene TRBV6-5 combines with J gene TRBJ2-5; D is ambiguous. V was clipped by 6 bases and J by 5 bases, with 19 bases between them. Germline assignment: CDR1 MNHEY and CDR2 SVGAGI. This CDR3 has 15 residues. The CDR3 loop is CASSPRRANGETQYF. CDR3 nucleotide sequence: TGTGCCAGCAGCCCCAGGCGCGCGAACGGGGAGACCCAGTACTTC.

The chain is built from TRBV5-4 and TRBJ2-1; a weak D match, TRBD2 (5 bases). CDR3 size: 13 residues. Trimming removed 4 bases from V and 2 bases from J, with 7 bases in between. In germline, CDR1 is SGHNT, CDR2 YYREEE (reference sequence). The CDR3 bases are TGTGCCAGCAGCCCGGGAACCTACAATGAGCAGTTCTTC. Translation: CASSPGTYNEQFF.

This sequence joins TRBV9 and TRBJ1-2, with D possibly TRBD1 on 5 matching bases. CDR3 length: 13 amino acids. V lost 4 bases and J 4 bases, leaving 11 bases between the germline ends. Germline lookup yields CDR1 SGDLS and CDR2 YYNGEE. The chain's CDR3 is CASSSLGAYGYTF. CDR3 coding DNA: TGTGCCAGCAGCTCTCTAGGGGCCTATGGCTACACCTTC.

Of note for this clone: Within the sample, other DNA sequences also encode this same CDR3. V and J are TRBV15 and TRBJ2-5, with 10 bases matching TRBD2. Germline CDR1 is LNHNV and CDR2 is YYDKDF (reference sequence). J lost 3 bases, V lost 4 bases, and 8 bases had no gene match. CDR3 length: 16 residues. The CDR3 region has the DNA TGTGCCACCAGCAACCCTAGCGGGGGAACCGAAGAGACCCAGTACTTC. This translates into CATSNPSGGTEETQYF.

The CDR3 loop reads CASSSSLGGVVSEQYF. CDR3 coding DNA: TGTGCCAGCAGTTCCTCCCTAGGGGGAGTCGTAAGCGAGCAGTACTTC. The V and J genes are TRBV28 and TRBJ2-7; possibly TRBD1 for D (6 bases). V was trimmed by 4 bases and J by 6 bases, leaving 22 bases between them. This CDR3 is 16 amino acids long. Germline CDR1 reads MDHEN; CDR2 reads SYDVKM.

The gene calls are TRBV7-2 and TRBJ1-2; D is possibly TRBD1 (5 bases). Germline V gene sequence: CDR1 SGHTA, CDR2 FQGNSA. The CDR3 is made up of 14 amino acids. V was trimmed by 5 bases and J by 8 bases, leaving 18 bases between them. In DNA form, the CDR3 reads TGTGCCAGCAGCAGTGGGGGTCAGGGTGGAGGCTACACCTTC. Translated, it gives CASSSGGQGGGYTF. Full variable domain (missing parts from reference TRBV7-2 and TRBJ1-2): GAGVSQSPSNKVTEKGKDVELRCDPISGHTALYWYRQSLGQGLEFLIYFQGNSAPDKSGLPSDRFSAERTGGSVSTLTIQRTQQEDSAVYLCASSSGGQGGGYTFGSGTRLTVV.

The rearrangement uses TRBV10-2 and TRBJ2-1; TRBD1 agrees at 7 bases. The CDR3 loop spans 14 amino acids. The V gene end was trimmed by 3 bases and the J gene end by 4 bases; junction bases not matched to a gene: 3. Germline CDR1 reads WSHSY; CDR2 reads SAAADI. The CDR3 sequence: CASSDAGGYNEQFF. The CDR3 coding sequence is TGCGCCAGCAGTGATGCAGGGGGTTACAATGAGCAGTTCTTC.

This chain uses TRBV3-1 (or the pseudogene TRBV3-2) with TRBJ2-7, with D possibly matching TRBD1 (6 bases). CDR3 length: 15 amino acids. The V end was cut by 1 base, the J end by 0 bases, with 10 bases between. Germline loops: CDR1 LGHDT, CDR2 YNNKEL (reference sequence). The CDR3 nucleotides read TGTGCCAGCAGCCAAGGTAAAGGGGGCTCCTACGAGCAGTACGTC. Protein product: CASSQGKGGSYEQYV.

In DNA, the CDR3 is TGCGCCAGCAGCCCAACAACAGGGCTAGCGGGCGGCTACACCTTC. Translated, it gives CASSPTTGLAGGYTF. This chain links TRBV5-1 with TRBJ1-2; D may be TRBD1 (6 bases). The germline V and J ends were trimmed by 4 bases and 8 bases, with 21 bases remaining between them. CDR3 length: 15 amino acids. The germline gives CDR1 SGHRS, CDR2 YFSETQ.

The chain carries TRBV7-9 and TRBJ1-1; no definite D call. CDR3 length: 15 residues. V was clipped by 5 bases and J by 0 bases, with 13 bases between them. Germline values: CDR1 SEHNR, CDR2 FQNEAQ (reference sequence). The CDR3, as DNA: TGTGCCAGCAGCCCGAGCACCGGAGTGAACACTGAAGCTTTCTTT. This gives the protein CASSPSTGVNTEAFF.

The chain combines TRBV5-4 with TRBJ2-3, with a weak D call TRBD1 (6 bases). CDR1 and CDR2 (germline): SGHNT, YYREEE (reference sequence). Trimming took off 6 bases at V and 4 bases at J, with 21 bases between the two ends. This CDR3 contains 16 residues. The CDR3 bases are TGTGCCAGCACCCCGGATGGGGGCCCTAGGGCAGATACGCAGTATTTT. This encodes CASTPDGGPRADTQYF.

The rearrangement links TRBV5-1 to TRBJ2-1; D might be TRBD1 (5 bases). V gave up 5 bases and J gave up 8 bases, with 17 bases separating them. The CDR3 runs 14 residues. CDR1 and CDR2 from the germline V gene are SGHRS and YFSETQ. The CDR3 is CASSISRGHDEQFF. The CDR3 DNA sequence: TGCGCCAGCAGTATCTCTAGGGGTCATGATGAGCAGTTCTTC. Full variable domain (missing parts from reference TRBV5-1 and TRBJ2-1): KAGVTQTPRYLIKTRGQQVTLSCSPISGHRSVSWYQQTPGQGLQFLFEYFSETQRNKGNFPGRFSGRQFSNSRSEMNVSTLELGDSALYLCASSISRGHDEQFFGPGTRLTVL.

The chain combines TRBV5-6 with TRBJ2-2; unclear D gene. The CDR3 length is 13 residues. Germline V gene data show CDR1 as SGHDT and CDR2 as YYEEEE. V lost 5 bases, J lost 5 bases, and 10 bases lay in between. CDR3 region: CASSPQVTGELFF. For the CDR3, the DNA is TGTGCCAGCAGTCCCCAGGTTACCGGGGAGCTGTTTTTT.

The CDR3 region is CASSREPNTQYF. Here the CDR3 DNA reads TGTGCCAGCAGTCGGGAACCAAATACGCAGTATTTT. The rearrangement uses TRBV12-3 or TRBV12-4 and TRBJ2-3; tentative D call: TRBD2 (5 bases). V shed 5 bases and J shed 7 bases, with 10 bases lying between them. The CDR3 contains 12 residues.

The genes are TRBV6-2 or TRBV6-3 and TRBJ2-7; a weak D match, TRBD2 (5 bases). This CDR3 has 14 residues. Germline CDR1 MNHEY, CDR2 SVGEGT. The V end lost 4 bases, the J end lost 6 bases, and 16 bases lay between the germline ends. CDR3 sequence: CASSFDLTTSEQYV. CDR3 bases: TGTGCCAGCAGTTTTGACTTAACAACTAGCGAGCAGTACGTC.

The V call is TRBV3-1 (or the pseudogene TRBV3-2), the J call TRBJ2-5; perhaps TRBD2 as D (5 bases). V lost 0 bases and J 14 bases, leaving 16 bases between the germline ends. Germline assignment: CDR1 LGHDT and CDR2 YNNKEL (reference sequence). The CDR3 runs 13 residues. In DNA form, the CDR3 reads TGTGCCAGCAGCCAAGATCGGGGATCGCCGCACTACTTC. This codes for CASSQDRGSPHYF.

This clone was seen a single time. The V and J genes are TRBV19 and TRBJ1-1, with D perhaps TRBD1 (6 bases). There are 18 residues in the CDR3. V gave up 3 bases and J gave up 2 bases, with 22 bases separating them. The germline V gene has CDR1 LNHDA and CDR2 SQIVND (reference sequence). CDR3 DNA: TGTGCCAGTAGTATCGGTTTTTTCACCACGACAGGAAACACTGAAGCTTTCTTT. Amino acids: CASSIGFFTTTGNTEAFF. The whole variable domain, filled in from reference TRBV19 and TRBJ1-1, reads DGGITQSPKYLFRKEGQNVTLSCEQNLNHDAMYWYRQDPGQGLRLIYYSQIVNDFQKGDIAEGYSVSREKKESFPLTVTSAQKNPTAFYLCASSIGFFTTTGNTEAFFGQGTRLTVV.